This TCR beta chain derives from a study of Graves' ophthalmopathy and Graves' hyperthyroidism. The authors amplified TCR beta CDR3 regions, and they did so from RNA transcripts for repertoire sequencing. HTBI primers served in a first-round RT-PCR, which a second-round multiplex PCR followed. TCRdb independently ran MiXCR on the multiplex PCR reads; one entry per CDR3 protein. The data show 450,000 or so distinct CDR3 sequences, 13% to 15% seen once. Germline assignment: CDR1 MDHEN and CDR2 SYDVKM. V was clipped by 6 bases and J by 4 bases, with 7 bases between them. This CDR3 region has 13 residues.

The sequenced material came from blood. This chain connects TRBV28 to TRBJ1-6, with D possibly TRBD1 on 6 matching bases. The source of this sequence is a woman aged 30 to 39 with Graves' ophthalmopathy. Here the CDR3 DNA reads TGTGCCAGCAGGGGACAATATAATTCACCCCTCCACTTT. Protein sequence: CASRGQYNSPLHF.